This passage covers 6 T cell receptor beta chains from one sample sequenced in a study of blood T cell repertoires in COVID-19. TCRdb keeps only in-frame clones here, not all; method: immunoSEQ multiplex PCR. The sample lists 120,000 to 150,000 clones; approximately 84% were seen once. Sequencing was done on a sample of peripheral blood. Source of these receptors: a human donor with acute or convalescent COVID-19. The donor label of this sample is uncertain.

The chain joins TRBV7-8 to TRBJ1-1; 9 bases are shared with TRBD1. The CDR3 loop spans 15 amino acids. Germline V CDR1 and CDR2: SGHVS, FQNEAQ. V lost 5 bases to trimming and J lost 8 bases; unmatched junction nucleotides: 12. The CDR3 here is CASSGGPGQGLEAFF. CDR3 in DNA: TGTGCCAGCAGCGGTGGGCCGGGACAGGGCCTCGAAGCTTTCTTT.

This clone is a singleton in its sample. This rearrangement joins TRBV7-8 to TRBJ1-4; 9 bases fit TRBD1. Germline lookup yields CDR1 SGHVS and CDR2 FQNEAQ. J gave up 5 bases and V 3 bases, and 7 bases lay outside the gene matches. The CDR3 totals 16 residues. In nucleotides, the CDR3 is TGTGCCAGCAGCTTGACACCCGGGACAGGGAATGAAAAACTGTTTTTT. This codes for CASSLTPGTGNEKLFF.

V and J are TRBV4-2 and TRBJ2-7; tentative D call: TRBD1 (6 bases). Trimming took off 0 bases at V and 3 bases at J, with 6 bases between the two ends. The CDR3 runs 13 residues. In germline, CDR1 is LGHNA, CDR2 YNFKEQ. DNA for the CDR3: TGTGCCAGCAGCCAAGACAGGGGCTACGAGCAGTACTTC. It translates to CASSQDRGYEQYF.

This CDR3 reads CASSLSPGTPWGISTEAFF. CDR3 DNA sequence: TGTGCCAGCAGTTTATCTCCCGGGACTCCCTGGGGGATTAGCACTGAAGCTTTCTTT. This chain connects TRBV28 to TRBJ1-1; perhaps TRBD1 as D (5 bases). The V end lost 1 base, the J end lost 4 bases, and 25 bases lay between the germline ends. This CDR3 is built from 19 residues. Per the germline V gene, CDR1 is MDHEN and CDR2 is SYDVKM.

The V and J genes are TRBV18 and TRBJ1-3; D may be TRBD1 (5 bases). The CDR3 spans 12 residues. V was shortened by 6 bases and J by 9 bases, with 12 bases between the two germline ends. Germline CDR1 is KGHSH and CDR2 is LQKENI. In nucleotides, the CDR3 is TGTGCCAGCTCGGGGGGACCCGGCACCATATATTTT. Translated: CASSGGPGTIYF.

The chain links TRBV5-1 to TRBJ1-4; 12 bases are shared with TRBD1. The CDR3 is 15 amino acids. J lost 7 bases, V lost 4 bases, and 5 bases had no gene match. Germline values: CDR1 SGHRS, CDR2 YFSETQ. The CDR3 DNA sequence: TGCGCCAGCAGCGACGGGACAGGGGGCGTTGAAAAACTGTTTTTT. Its translation: CASSDGTGGVEKLFF. The entire variable domain, with the rest obtained from reference TRBV5-1 and TRBJ1-4, is as follows: KAGVTQTPRYLIKTRGQQVTLSCSPISGHRSVSWYQQTPGQGLQFLFEYFSETQRNKGNFPGRFSGRQFSNSRSEMNVSTLELGDSALYLCASSDGTGGVEKLFFGSGTQLSVL.